Shown below are 27 T cell receptor beta chains from a single sample sequenced in a study of blood T cell repertoires in COVID-19. Libraries were prepared by immunoSEQ multiplex PCR; TCRdb keeps only in-frame clonotypes and omits some of them. This sample carries 150,000 to 200,000 clones, more than 75% of them seen once, and the ten largest clones take 2% to 2.5%. Sequencing was performed on peripheral blood. The receptor set was obtained from a man aged 50-59 years who had recovered from COVID-19.

The chain joins TRBV7-6 to TRBJ1-6, with 7 bases aligning to TRBD1. V lost 5 bases and J lost 4; bases outside the gene matches: 8. The CDR3 is 16 amino acids. Germline assignment: CDR1 SGHVS and CDR2 FNYEAQ. The CDR3 protein is CASSPQGGGYNSPLHF. The CDR3 nucleotides are TGTGCCAGCAGCCCCCAGGGGGGCGGTTATAATTCACCCCTCCACTTT.

The chain carries TRBV9 and TRBJ2-7; the D gene is possibly TRBD1 (6 bases). The V and J ends lost 0 bases and 4 bases respectively, with 14 bases between them. In germline, CDR1 is SGDLS, CDR2 YYNGEE. The CDR3 has 15 amino acids. CDR3 in DNA: TGTGCCAGCAGCGTAGGGCCAGGGGTTGATTACGAGCAGTACTTC. This sequence encodes CASSVGPGVDYEQYF.

This clone has only one observation. The chain uses TRBV29-1 and TRBJ1-1; TRBD1 matches at 10 bases. The CDR3 has 13 residues. Germline assignment: CDR1 SQVTM and CDR2 ANQGSEA. J lost 8 bases, V lost 4 bases, and 7 bases had no gene match. The CDR3 sequence is CSVVAGTGEEAFF. As DNA, the CDR3 is TGCAGCGTTGTCGCCGGGACAGGGGAAGAAGCTTTCTTT.

The rearrangement joins TRBV2 to TRBJ1-4; D is ambiguous. Germline V gene lookup returns CDR1 SNHLY and CDR2 FYNNEI. V lost 7 bases and J lost 3, with 15 bases in between. CDR3 size: 15 residues. CDR3 DNA: TGTGCCAGCACCGTCGAATGGAGGCCTAATGAAAAACTGTTTTTT. Amino acid sequence: CASTVEWRPNEKLFF.

The gene calls are TRBV5-1 and TRBJ2-2; D possibly corresponds to TRBD2 (6 bases). Germline lookup yields CDR1 SGHRS and CDR2 YFSETQ. Deletions cut 0 bases from V and 4 bases from J, with 10 bases between. This CDR3 contains 15 residues. The CDR3 sequence is CASSLEDYTTGELFF. For the CDR3, the DNA is TGCGCCAGCAGCTTGGAGGACTACACCACCGGGGAGCTGTTTTTT.

The chain is built from TRBV18 and TRBJ1-1; 7 positions agree with TRBD1. V shed 3 bases and J 0 bases; nucleotides not matched to a gene: 1. This CDR3 comprises 14 residues. The germline V gene encodes CDR1 KGHSH and CDR2 LQKENI. Written as DNA, the CDR3 is TGTGCCAGCTCACCGGGACAGTTGAACACTGAAGCTTTCTTT. It is translated as CASSPGQLNTEAFF.

The chain employs TRBV19 and TRBJ1-1, with a possible D match to TRBD1 (5 bases). Trimming shortened V by 4 bases and J by 7 bases, and 19 bases separated the two germline ends. CDR1 is LNHDA and CDR2 is SQIVND in the germline V gene (reference sequence). The CDR3 totals 15 residues. DNA for the CDR3: TGTGCCAGTAGTAATCCCCGGCGGAGGGGAAATGAAGCTTTCTTT. This sequence encodes CASSNPRRRGNEAFF.

The chain is built from TRBV5-6 and TRBJ2-7; possibly TRBD2 for D (5 bases). The germline V gene encodes CDR1 SGHDT and CDR2 YYEEEE. The CDR3 contains 15 residues. V dropped 4 bases and J dropped 0 bases, with 14 bases sitting between them. CDR3 bases: TGTGCCAGCAGCACGGCGGGCGGTACCTCCTACGAGCAGTACTTC. Translating it yields CASSTAGGTSYEQYF.

The genes are TRBV19 and TRBJ1-3; possibly TRBD1 for D (6 bases). The CDR3 runs 16 residues. V dropped 10 bases and J dropped 0 bases, with 19 bases sitting between them. CDR1 and CDR2 (germline): LNHDA, SQIVND (reference sequence). This chain's CDR3 is CATRTPGTNSGNTIYF. CDR3 coding DNA: TGTGCCACCAGAACACCTGGGACAAACTCTGGAAACACCATATATTTT.

Only a few counts were recorded for this clone. The rearrangement joins TRBV19 to TRBJ2-5; D is unclear. Germline values: CDR1 LNHDA, CDR2 SQIVND (reference sequence). This CDR3 region has 14 residues. With 1 base removed from V and 0 bases from J, the gap between germline ends came to 6 bases. The CDR3 is CASSIGAYQETQYF. The CDR3 DNA reads as TGTGCCAGTAGTATAGGAGCCTACCAAGAGACCCAGTACTTC.

The V and J genes are TRBV7-2 and TRBJ1-5; 7 nucleotides agree with TRBD1. Germline V gives CDR1 SGHTA, CDR2 FQGNSA. The CDR3 sequence is 18 residues long. V lost 3 bases to trimming and J lost 0 bases; unmatched junction nucleotides: 11. The CDR3 nucleotides are TGTGCCAGCAGCTTTCCCTTCCGGGACAGTGATAGCAATCAGCCCCAGCATTTT. Its translation is CASSFPFRDSDSNQPQHF. Full variable domain (rest looked up from reference TRBV7-2 and TRBJ1-5): GAGVSQSPSNKVTEKGKDVELRCDPISGHTALYWYRQSLGQGLEFLIYFQGNSAPDKSGLPSDRFSAERTGGSVSTLTIQRTQQEDSAVYLCASSFPFRDSDSNQPQHFGDGTRLSIL.

The chain joins TRBV6-5 to TRBJ2-2, with 13 nucleotides matching TRBD2. Germline values: CDR1 MNHEY, CDR2 SVGAGI. The CDR3 loop spans 14 amino acids. V dropped 9 bases and J dropped 4; count of bases not matched to a gene: 2. The DNA for the CDR3 is TGTGCCAGTACTAGCGGGGGGGCCACCGGGGAGCTGTTTTTT. Translated: CASTSGGATGELFF.

This chain uses TRBV29-1 with TRBJ1-1, with 7 positions matching TRBD1. The CDR3 totals 15 residues. J lost 3 bases, V lost 2 bases, and 9 bases had no gene match. CDR1 and CDR2 from the germline V gene are SQVTM and ANQGSEA. The CDR3 region has the DNA TGCAGCGTTGAAAGGACAGGCCGGCGGGACACTGAAGCTTTCTTT. This codes for CSVERTGRRDTEAFF.

The CDR3 nucleotides are TGTGCCAGCAGCGCCGTAGCGGCCACACGCGCGAACACCGGGGAGCTGTTTTTT. Residues: CASSAVAATRANTGELFF. J is TRBJ2-2 and V is TRBV6-4; weak D call: TRBD2 (6 bases). The length of the CDR3 is 18 residues. Germline CDR1 is MRHNA and CDR2 is SNTAGT. V gave up 6 bases and J gave up 0 bases, with 20 bases separating them.

This chain links TRBV24-1 with TRBJ2-5, with D tentatively TRBD2 (5 bases). V was pared by 2 bases and J by 4 bases, with 13 bases between. Germline V gene sequence: CDR1 KGHDR, CDR2 SFDVKD. CDR3 length equals 15 residues. The CDR3 nucleotides are TGTGCCACCAGTGATTCTTTAACTAGTGGAGAGACCCAGTACTTC. This sequence encodes CATSDSLTSGETQYF.

A few counts support this clone. The J gene is TRBJ2-3, the V gene TRBV7-3; D may be TRBD2 (6 bases). CDR1 is SGHTA and CDR2 is FQGTGA in the germline V gene. This CDR3 is 14 amino acids long. Trimming cost V 1 base and J 6 bases, with 11 bases left between them. The CDR3 protein is CASSLNAGRDTQYF. The CDR3 DNA reads TGTGCCAGCAGCTTAAATGCAGGGAGGGATACGCAGTATTTT.

The chain couples TRBV5-1 to TRBJ2-2; 12 bases are shared with TRBD2. The CDR3 contains 17 residues. The V segment lost 1 base and the J segment 6 bases; nucleotides outside the gene matches: 7. Germline CDR1 is SGHRS and CDR2 is YFSETQ. The CDR3 region has the DNA TGCGCCAGCAGCTTGAAGACTAGCGGGAGTTCGGCCGGGGAGCTGTTTTTT. It yields the protein CASSLKTSGSSAGELFF.

The rearrangement joins TRBV5-1 to TRBJ2-5; 7 bases agree with TRBD2. The CDR3 runs 16 residues. Germline CDR1 SGHRS, CDR2 YFSETQ. V was clipped by 3 bases and J by 4 bases; unmatched bases: 12. CDR3: CASSSPRGTGGETQYF. The DNA of the CDR3 is TGCGCCAGCAGCTCGCCTCGGGGGACGGGAGGAGAGACCCAGTACTTC.

The CDR3 DNA follows: TGTGCCAGCAGCCCCTACCCGGGAGAGACCCAGTACTTC. Its protein product is CASSPYPGETQYF. The J gene is TRBJ2-5, the V gene TRBV9; D is undetermined. The V and J ends lost 4 bases and 4 bases respectively, with 11 bases between them. Germline V lookup: CDR1 SGDLS, CDR2 YYNGEE. The CDR3 runs to 13 residues.

This clone was detected only a few times. CDR3 residues: CASSPGYTQLGVGTYEQYF. Written as DNA, the CDR3 is TGTGCCAGTAGTCCGGGATATACGCAATTAGGCGTTGGGACCTACGAGCAGTACTTC. This chain connects TRBV19 to TRBJ2-7; weak D call: TRBD2 (5 bases). Germline V gene lookup returns CDR1 LNHDA and CDR2 SQIVND (reference sequence). The CDR3 consists of 19 residues. V lost 5 bases and J 2 bases, leaving 28 bases between the germline ends.

Written as DNA, the CDR3 is TGTGCCAGCAACCCCCGGCCGGTACTAGCGGGGTTCCAGACCCAGTACTTC. This encodes CASNPRPVLAGFQTQYF. This rearrangement joins TRBV5-6 to TRBJ2-5, with 10 bases that match TRBD2. CDR3 length equals 17 residues. V lost 6 bases, J lost 6 bases, and 17 bases stayed unmatched. Germline CDR1 and CDR2: SGHDT and YYEEEE. Full variable domain (remainder filled in from reference TRBV5-6 and TRBJ2-5): DAGVTQSPTHLIKTRGQQVTLRCSPKSGHDTVSWYQQALGQGPQFIFQYYEEEERQRGNFPDRFSGHQFPNYSSELNVNALLLGDSALYLCASNPRPVLAGFQTQYFGPGTRLLVL.

The rearrangement joins TRBV5-1 to TRBJ2-2; a possible D gene is TRBD2 (6 bases). V lost 1 base and J lost 3, with 13 bases in between. The CDR3 has 16 amino acids. The V gene's germline CDR1 is SGHRS and CDR2 YFSETQ. DNA of the CDR3: TGCGCCAGCAGCTTGTTGGGGGGAAGGGACACCGGGGAGCTGTTTTTT. The encoded protein is CASSLLGGRDTGELFF.

This rearrangement joins TRBV6-5 to TRBJ1-2, with 9 bases that match TRBD1. The V segment lost 6 bases and the J segment 8 bases; nucleotides outside the gene matches: 10. The CDR3 sequence is 14 residues long. Germline CDR1 is MNHEY and CDR2 is SVGAGI. The CDR3 here is CASSPGTGRDGYTF. CDR3 bases: TGTGCCAGCAGCCCAGGGACAGGGAGAGACGGCTACACCTTC.

V is TRBV30 and J is TRBJ1-3; weak D call: TRBD1 (5 bases). This CDR3 contains 14 residues. V was shortened by 7 bases and J by 2 bases, with 15 bases between the two germline ends. Germline CDR1 is GTSNPN and CDR2 is SVGIG (reference sequence). CDR3 in DNA: TGTGCCTTACTACCGCCAGGGACTGGAAACACCATATATTTT. Translation: CALLPPGTGNTIYF. Together with reference TRBV30 and TRBJ1-3, the CDR3 gives the full variable domain: SQTIHQWPATLVQPVGSPLSLECTVEGTSNPNLYWYRQAAGRGLQLLFYSVGIGQISSEVPQNLSASRPQDRQFILSSKKLLLSDSGFYLCALLPPGTGNTIYFGEGSWLTVV.

The CDR3 reads CASSIESRHNQPQHF. The CDR3 region has the DNA TGTGCCAGTAGTATAGAAAGTAGACATAACCAGCCCCAGCATTTT. This chain uses TRBV19 with TRBJ1-5; no reliable D call. Trimming removed 0 bases at V and 7 bases at J, with 13 bases between. The CDR3 is 15 residues long. Germline lookup yields CDR1 LNHDA and CDR2 SQIVND (reference sequence). The whole variable domain, remainder taken from reference TRBV19 and TRBJ1-5, is DGGITQSPKYLFRKEGQNVTLSCEQNLNHDAMYWYRQDPGQGLRLIYYSQIVNDFQKGDIAEGYSVSREKKESFPLTVTSAQKNPTAFYLCASSIESRHNQPQHFGDGTRLSIL.

The genes are TRBV6-6 and TRBJ1-5, with 9 bases identical to TRBD1. CDR1 MNHNY and CDR2 SVGAGI come from the germline V gene (reference sequence). Germline trimming cut 2 bases from V and 7 bases from J; bases unmatched to any gene: 9. This CDR3 comprises 16 residues. CDR3 sequence: CASSYGEGQGSQPQHF. DNA for the CDR3: TGTGCCAGCAGTTACGGGGAGGGACAGGGAAGCCAGCCCCAGCATTTT.

This sequence joins TRBV10-2 and TRBJ2-1, with D possibly TRBD2 on 5 matching bases. V was clipped by 11 bases and J by 9 bases, with 11 bases between them. CDR3 length: 10 residues. CDR1 is WSHSY and CDR2 is SAAADI in the germline V gene. The CDR3 region has the DNA TGCGCCTCCAGCGGCGGTGAGCAGTTCTTC. This translates into CASSGGEQFF.